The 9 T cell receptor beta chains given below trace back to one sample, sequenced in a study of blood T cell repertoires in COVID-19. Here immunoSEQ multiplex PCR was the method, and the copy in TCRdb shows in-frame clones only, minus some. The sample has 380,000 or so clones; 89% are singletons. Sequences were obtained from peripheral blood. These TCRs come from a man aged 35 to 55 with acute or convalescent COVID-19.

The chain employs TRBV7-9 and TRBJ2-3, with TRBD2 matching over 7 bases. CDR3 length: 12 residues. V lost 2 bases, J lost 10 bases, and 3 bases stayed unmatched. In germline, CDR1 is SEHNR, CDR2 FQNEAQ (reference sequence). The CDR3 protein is CASSLFGGAQYF. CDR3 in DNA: TGTGCCAGCAGCTTATTTGGGGGGGCGCAGTATTTT.

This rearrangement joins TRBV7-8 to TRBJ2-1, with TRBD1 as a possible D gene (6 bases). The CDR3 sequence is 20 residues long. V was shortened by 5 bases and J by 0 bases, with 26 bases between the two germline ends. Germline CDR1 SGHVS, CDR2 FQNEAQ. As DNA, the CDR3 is TGTGCCAGCAGCCCCCTCAGGACAGCTCCCATTGAACGCTCCTACAATGAGCAGTTCTTC. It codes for CASSPLRTAPIERSYNEQFF.

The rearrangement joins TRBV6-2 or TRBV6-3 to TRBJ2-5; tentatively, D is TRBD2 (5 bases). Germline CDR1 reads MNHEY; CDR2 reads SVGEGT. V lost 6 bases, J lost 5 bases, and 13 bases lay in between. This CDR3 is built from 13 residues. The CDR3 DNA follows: TGTGCCAGCAGCTGGGCTCTAGCCGAGACCCAGTACTTC. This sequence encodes CASSWALAETQYF.

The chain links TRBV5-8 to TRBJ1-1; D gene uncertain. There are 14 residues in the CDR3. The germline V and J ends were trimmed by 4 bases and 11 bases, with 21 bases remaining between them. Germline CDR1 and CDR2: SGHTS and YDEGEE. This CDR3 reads CASSPAGSVRVAFF. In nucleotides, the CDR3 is TGTGCCAGCAGCCCTGCTGGGAGTGTGAGAGTGGCTTTCTTT.

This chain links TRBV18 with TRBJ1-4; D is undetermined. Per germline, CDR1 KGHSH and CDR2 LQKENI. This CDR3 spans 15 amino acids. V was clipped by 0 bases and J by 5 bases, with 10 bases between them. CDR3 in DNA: TGTGCCAGCTCACCACCGGTGAAGGAGAATGAAAAACTGTTTTTT. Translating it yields CASSPPVKENEKLFF.

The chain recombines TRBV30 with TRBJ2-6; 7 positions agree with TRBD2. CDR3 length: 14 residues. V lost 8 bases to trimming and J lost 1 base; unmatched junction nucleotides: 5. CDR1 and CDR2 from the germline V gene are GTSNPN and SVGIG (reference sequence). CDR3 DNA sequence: TGTGCCCTGGGGGAGGGATCTGGGGCCAACGTCCTGACTTTC. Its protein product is CALGEGSGANVLTF.

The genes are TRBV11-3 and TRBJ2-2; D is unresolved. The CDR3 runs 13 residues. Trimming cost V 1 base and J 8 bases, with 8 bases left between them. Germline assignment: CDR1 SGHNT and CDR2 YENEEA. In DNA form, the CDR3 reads TGTGCCAGCAGCTTAGGGGCATCAGGGGAGCTGTTTTTT. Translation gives CASSLGASGELFF. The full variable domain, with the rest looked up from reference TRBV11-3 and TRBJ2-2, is EAGVVQSPRYKIIEKKQPVAFWCNPISGHNTLYWYLQNLGQGPELLIRYENEEAVDDSQLPKDRFSAERLKGVDSTLKIQPAELGDSAVYLCASSLGASGELFFGEGSRLTVL.

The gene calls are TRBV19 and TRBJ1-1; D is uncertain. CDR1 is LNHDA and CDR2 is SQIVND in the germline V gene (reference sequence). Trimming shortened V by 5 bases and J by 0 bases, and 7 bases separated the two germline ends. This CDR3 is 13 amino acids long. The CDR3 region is CASSFTLNTEAFF. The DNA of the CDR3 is TGTGCCAGTAGTTTCACACTGAACACTGAAGCTTTCTTT. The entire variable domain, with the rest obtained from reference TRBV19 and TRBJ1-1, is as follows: DGGITQSPKYLFRKEGQNVTLSCEQNLNHDAMYWYRQDPGQGLRLIYYSQIVNDFQKGDIAEGYSVSREKKESFPLTVTSAQKNPTAFYLCASSFTLNTEAFFGQGTRLTVV.

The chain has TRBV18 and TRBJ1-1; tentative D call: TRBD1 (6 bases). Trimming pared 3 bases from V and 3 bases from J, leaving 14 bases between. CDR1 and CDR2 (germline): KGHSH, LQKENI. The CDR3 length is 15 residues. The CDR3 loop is CASSPGTGSDTEAFF. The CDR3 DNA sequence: TGTGCCAGCTCACCGGGAACAGGGTCTGACACTGAAGCTTTCTTT.